The clone carrying this TCR beta chain was seen only a few times. Its antigen is not identified. The data derive from a study of response to subunit inactivated influenza vaccine. TCRdb re-analysed the RT-PCR reads in MiXCR, keeping a single row per CDR3 protein. The table has approximately 520,000 distinct CDR3 sequences, approximately 17% seen once; the top ten hold 3% to 3.5%. The study's findings and limits: Seasonal influenza vaccination, on each occasion, was suggested by the authors to recruit few new T cells.

The CDR3 extends over 16 amino acids. Deletions cut 0 bases from V and 3 bases from J, with 12 bases between. Germline loops: CDR1 LNHNV, CDR2 YYDKDF (reference sequence). The specimen comprised CD4+ T cells sorted from PBMCs, sampled less than 30 months after vaccination. This TCR was sampled from a man in his fifties or sixties who received an inactivated influenza vaccine. V usage is TRBV15 and J usage is TRBJ2-1, with D maybe TRBD2 (5 bases). Here the CDR3 reads CATSRDVARGYNEQFF. CDR3 in DNA: TGTGCCACCAGCAGAGATGTCGCTCGGGGCTACAATGAGCAGTTCTTC.